Following are 19 T cell receptor beta chains from one sample sequenced in a study of CD8+CD57+ T cells in acquired aplastic anemia (dated by TCRdb to 2017 to 2018). The instrument given in TCRdb is Illumina HiSeq 2000. Genomic DNA served as template for TCR beta VDJ combination and CDR3 sequence profiling. TCRdb itself trimmed the public reads at Q25 with fastp, ran MiXCR and retained productive beta chains. For every CDR3 protein sequence, its rows merge into one entry that carries the most common genes and DNA. The sample profile shows more than 250,000 distinct CDR3 sequences; approximately 55% of them were found once. The ten largest clones capture roughly 8% of the sample. The specimen sequenced was sorted CD4+, CD8+, or CD8+CD57+ T cells (not recorded which) from PBMCs. These receptors all come from a human donor with severe aplastic anemia or a healthy control (not recorded which).

The chain employs TRBV4-1 and TRBJ2-3; a possible D gene is TRBD1 (6 bases). The germline V gene has CDR1 MGHRA and CDR2 YSYEKL. The ends were cut back, 1 base at V and 4 bases at J, with 15 bases in the middle. There are 16 residues in the CDR3. The CDR3 nucleotides read TGCGCCAGCAGCCAAGTAGCAGGGGAAGGAGCAGATACGCAGTATTTT. It codes for CASSQVAGEGADTQYF.

This clonotype was seen at least ten times. The J gene is TRBJ2-3, the V gene TRBV25-1, with 9 bases that match TRBD1. Germline values: CDR1 MGHDK, CDR2 SYGVNS. The J segment lost 1 base and the V segment lost 4 bases, leaving 6 bases of the junction unmatched. This CDR3 region has 16 residues. The DNA of the CDR3 is TGTGCCAGCAGTGCTAGGACAGGGGAGGGCACAGATACGCAGTATTTT. It specifies CASSARTGEGTDTQYF.

Comment on this clonotype: Being one base from a much bigger clone, this may be a read error. Given the absence of the conserved phenylalanine or tryptophan at the CDR3 end, a read error is likely. The chain links TRBV7-9 to TRBJ1-1; unclear D gene. The CDR3 totals 15 residues. CDR1 and CDR2 (germline): SEHNR, FQNEAQ (reference sequence). Trimming cost V 2 bases and J 6 bases, with 16 bases left between them. The CDR3 loop reads CASSLRPDPQAEAFL. The CDR3, as DNA: TGTGCCAGCAGCTTACGCCCGGACCCTCAGGCTGAAGCTTTCCTT.

The sample holds many counts of this clonotype. The chain employs TRBV3-1 and TRBJ1-2; D might be TRBD1 (5 bases). Germline lookup yields CDR1 LGHDT and CDR2 YNNKEL (reference sequence). The CDR3 has 12 residues. With 5 bases removed from V and 8 bases from J, the gap between germline ends came to 12 bases. DNA for the CDR3: TGTGCCAGCAGCATCATAACAGGCGGCTACACCTTC. It yields the protein CASSIITGGYTF. Filled out from reference TRBV3-1 and TRBJ1-2, the complete variable domain reads DTAVSQTPKYLVTQMGNDKSIKCEQNLGHDTMYWYKQDSKKFLKIMFSYNNKELIINETVPNRFSPKSPDKAHLNLHINSLELGDSAVYFCASSIITGGYTFGSGTRLTVV.

V gene TRBV7-3 combines with J gene TRBJ2-7, with D perhaps TRBD1 (5 bases). The CDR3 is made up of 14 amino acids. Trimming stripped 2 bases from V and 3 bases from J, with 11 bases between. Germline V CDR1 and CDR2: SGHTA, FQGTGA. As DNA, the CDR3 is TGTGCCAGCAGCTTAGATCTAGGGGACTACGAGCAGTACTTC. It is translated as CASSLDLGDYEQYF.

The V and J genes are TRBV4-2 and TRBJ1-1, with D unresolved. Trimming stripped 0 bases from V and 5 bases from J, with 7 bases between. CDR1 LGHNA and CDR2 YNFKEQ come from the germline V gene. CDR3 length: 13 amino acids. The CDR3 region is CASSQDLGTEAFF. The CDR3, as DNA: TGTGCCAGCAGCCAAGATCTTGGGACTGAAGCTTTCTTT.

J is TRBJ2-3 and V is TRBV9; D is unresolved. Trimming took 0 bases from V and 7 from J, leaving 6 bases between them. Germline V gene sequence: CDR1 SGDLS, CDR2 YYNGEE. There are 12 residues in the CDR3. CDR3 coding DNA: TGTGCCAGCAGCGTAGGTCCGTATACGCAGTATTTT. It yields the protein CASSVGPYTQYF.

The chain combines TRBV5-1 with TRBJ1-1, with D possibly being TRBD1 (5 bases). CDR3 length equals 12 residues. Germline V gives CDR1 SGHRS, CDR2 YFSETQ. V lost 1 base, J lost 13 bases, and 14 bases lay in between. CDR3 sequence (DNA): TGCGCCAGCAGCTTGTCGTCGGGGGGGTTTTTCTTT. Protein sequence: CASSLSSGGFFF.

This clonotype appeared a single time. DNA of the CDR3: TGTGCCAGCAGTTTAGGAAGAAGGGATCAGCCCCAGCATTTT. Protein sequence: CASSLGRRDQPQHF. V usage is TRBV6-4 and J usage is TRBJ1-5; D uncertain. CDR1 and CDR2 (germline): MRHNA, SNTAGT. This CDR3 is 14 amino acids long. V was clipped by 5 bases and J by 5 bases, with 13 bases between them.

The rearrangement uses TRBV15 and TRBJ2-7; 7 positions agree with TRBD2. CDR1 and CDR2 from the germline V gene are LNHNV and YYDKDF (reference sequence). The V segment lost 4 bases and the J segment 5 bases; nucleotides outside the gene matches: 11. The CDR3 length is 15 residues. The CDR3 loop is CATSIGRDRTHEQYF. CDR3 DNA: TGTGCCACCAGCATTGGGAGGGACCGAACCCACGAGCAGTACTTC.

The chain joins TRBV5-1 to TRBJ2-7; perhaps D is TRBD1 or TRBD2 (5 bases each). Deletions cut 5 bases from V and 2 bases from J, with 14 bases between. Germline CDR1 reads SGHRS; CDR2 reads YFSETQ. This CDR3 has 14 amino acids. Here the CDR3 DNA reads TGCGCCAGCAGTGAGGGGCGCGCCCCCTACGAGCAGTACTTC. Encoded protein: CASSEGRAPYEQYF.

This clonotype was seen a few times. J is TRBJ2-3 and V is TRBV12-3 or TRBV12-4, with TRBD1 identical over 7 bases. With V trimmed by 10 bases and J by 4 bases, 8 bases remained unmatched. The CDR3 runs 13 residues. CDR3 protein: CATRGGSSDTQYF. CDR3 DNA sequence: TGTGCCACCAGAGGGGGCTCATCAGATACGCAGTATTTT.

This sequence joins TRBV7-9 and TRBJ2-5; TRBD2 agrees at 7 bases. This CDR3 has 15 amino acids. The V gene's germline CDR1 is SEHNR and CDR2 FQNEAQ (reference sequence). J lost 5 bases, V lost 4 bases, and 10 bases had no gene match. As DNA, the CDR3 is TGTGCCAGCAGCTACAGACTAGCTACGCAGGAGACCCAGTACTTC. It specifies CASSYRLATQETQYF.

The genes are TRBV7-9 and TRBJ1-2; D is unclear. Looked up from germline, CDR1 is SEHNR and CDR2 is FQNEAQ (reference sequence). This CDR3 comprises 14 residues. V was pared by 2 bases and J by 2 bases, with 9 bases between. CDR3 coding DNA: TGTGCCAGCAGCTTAAGGGATTCAAACTATGGCTACACCTTC. Protein product: CASSLRDSNYGYTF.

J is TRBJ2-7 and V is TRBV15, with D possibly TRBD2 on 6 matching bases. Trimming stripped 5 bases from V and 1 base from J, with 21 bases between. CDR3 length: 17 residues. Germline-derived CDR1 and CDR2 are LNHNV and YYDKDF (reference sequence). The CDR3 here is CATSGAGTFPDSYEQYF. The DNA of the CDR3 is TGTGCCACCAGCGGCGCCGGGACTTTCCCAGATTCCTACGAGCAGTACTTC.

This clonotype was recorded once. This chain joins TRBV9 and TRBJ1-2, with 7 bases lining up with TRBD1. V dropped 5 bases and J dropped 4; count of bases not matched to a gene: 11. The CDR3 loop spans 15 amino acids. Germline V gene lookup returns CDR1 SGDLS and CDR2 YYNGEE. In DNA form, the CDR3 reads TGTGCCAGCAGGACGGGGACAGCGATATCCTATGGCTACACCTTC. Residues: CASRTGTAISYGYTF. Complete variable domain (other parts from reference TRBV9 and TRBJ1-2): DSGVTQTPKHLITATGQRVTLRCSPRSGDLSVYWYQQSLDQGLQFLIQYYNGEERAKGNILERFSAQQFPDLHSELNLSSLELGDSALYFCASRTGTAISYGYTFGSGTRLTVV.

The genes are TRBV10-3 and TRBJ1-2; D not resolved. The CDR3 extends over 14 amino acids. Germline CDR1 reads ENHRY; CDR2 reads SYGVKD. Trimming cost V 2 bases and J 2 bases, with 9 bases left between them. CDR3 amino acids: CAISEQGRNYGYTF. As DNA, the CDR3 is TGTGCCATCAGTGAGCAAGGCAGGAACTATGGCTACACCTTC.

The chain carries TRBV15 and TRBJ2-7; D unresolved. The V end was cut by 0 bases, the J end by 4 bases, with 7 bases between. Per the germline V gene, CDR1 is LNHNV and CDR2 is YYDKDF (reference sequence). This CDR3 is 13 amino acids long. The CDR3 DNA follows: TGTGCCACCAGCAGAGATTGGCTTTACGAGCAGTACTTC. Protein: CATSRDWLYEQYF.

V gene TRBV24-1 combines with J gene TRBJ2-5, with no clear D. The CDR3 extends over 12 amino acids. CDR1 is KGHDR and CDR2 is SFDVKD in the germline V gene. Trimming pared 4 bases from V and 7 bases from J, leaving 9 bases between. The DNA of the CDR3 is TGTGCCACCAGTGAGAGCTTGGGGACCCAGTACTTC. Amino acid sequence: CATSESLGTQYF.